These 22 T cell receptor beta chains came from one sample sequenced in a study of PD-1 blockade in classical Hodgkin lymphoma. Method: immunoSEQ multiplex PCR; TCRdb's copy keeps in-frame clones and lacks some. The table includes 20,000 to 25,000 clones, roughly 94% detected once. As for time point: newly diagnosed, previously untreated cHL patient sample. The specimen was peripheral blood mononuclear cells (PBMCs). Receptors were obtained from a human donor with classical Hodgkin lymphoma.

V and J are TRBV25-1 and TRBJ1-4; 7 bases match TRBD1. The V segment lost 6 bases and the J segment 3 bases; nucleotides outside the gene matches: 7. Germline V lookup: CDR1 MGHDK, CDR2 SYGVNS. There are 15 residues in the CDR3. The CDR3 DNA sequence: TGTGCCAGCAGACTTACAGGGGCCTCTAATGAAAAACTGTTTTTT. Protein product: CASRLTGASNEKLFF.

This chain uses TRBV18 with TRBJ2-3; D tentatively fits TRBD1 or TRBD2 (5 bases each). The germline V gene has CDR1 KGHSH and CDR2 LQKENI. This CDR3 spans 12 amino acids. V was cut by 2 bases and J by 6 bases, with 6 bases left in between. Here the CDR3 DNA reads TGTGCCAGCTCACCAGAGGGGGATACGCAGTATTTT. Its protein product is CASSPEGDTQYF. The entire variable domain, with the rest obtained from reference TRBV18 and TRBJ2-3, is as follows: NAGVMQNPRHLVRRRGQEARLRCSPMKGHSHVYWYRQLPEEGLKFMVYLQKENIIDESGMPKERFSAEFPKEGPSILRIQQVVRGDSAAYFCASSPEGDTQYFGPGTRLTVL.

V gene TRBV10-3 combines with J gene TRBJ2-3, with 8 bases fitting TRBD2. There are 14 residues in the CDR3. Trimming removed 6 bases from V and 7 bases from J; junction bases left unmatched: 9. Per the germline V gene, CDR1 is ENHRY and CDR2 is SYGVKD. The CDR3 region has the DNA TGTGCCATCAGACCGGGACTAGTCACGAATACGCAGTATTTT. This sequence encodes CAIRPGLVTNTQYF.

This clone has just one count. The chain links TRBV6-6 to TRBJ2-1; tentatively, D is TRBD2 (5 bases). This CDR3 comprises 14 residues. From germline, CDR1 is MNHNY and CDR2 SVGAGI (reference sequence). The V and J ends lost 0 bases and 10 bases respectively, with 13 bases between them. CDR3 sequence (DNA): TGTGCCAGCAGTTACTCAGAGGCTAGCCGCGAGCAGTTCTTC. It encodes CASSYSEASREQFF.

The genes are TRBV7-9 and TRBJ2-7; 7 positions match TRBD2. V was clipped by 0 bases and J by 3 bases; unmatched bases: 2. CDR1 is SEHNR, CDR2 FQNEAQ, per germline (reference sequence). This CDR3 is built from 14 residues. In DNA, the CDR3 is TGTGCCAGCAGCTTAGCGGCTAGCGGCTACGAGCAGTACTTC. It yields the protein CASSLAASGYEQYF. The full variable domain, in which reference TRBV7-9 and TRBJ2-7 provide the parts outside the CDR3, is DTGVSQNPRHKITKRGQNVTFRCDPISEHNRLYWYRQTLGQGPEFLTYFQNEAQLEKSRLLSDRFSAERPKGSFSTLEIQRTEQGDSAMYLCASSLAASGYEQYFGPGTRLTVT.

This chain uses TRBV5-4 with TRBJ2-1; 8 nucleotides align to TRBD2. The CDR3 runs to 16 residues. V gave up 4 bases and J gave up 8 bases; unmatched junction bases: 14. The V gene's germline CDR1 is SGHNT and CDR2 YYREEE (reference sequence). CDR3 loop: CASSPPTGGGRYEQFF. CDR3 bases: TGTGCCAGCAGCCCCCCTACCGGGGGGGGCAGGTATGAGCAGTTCTTC.

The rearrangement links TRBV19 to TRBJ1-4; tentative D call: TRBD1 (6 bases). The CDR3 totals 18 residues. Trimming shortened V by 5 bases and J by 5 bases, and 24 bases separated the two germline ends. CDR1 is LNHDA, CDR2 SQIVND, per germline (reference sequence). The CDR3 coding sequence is TGTGCCAGTAGTCTCCCGCTCGGTCGGGGGGCAGTCAATGAAAAACTGTTTTTT. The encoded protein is CASSLPLGRGAVNEKLFF. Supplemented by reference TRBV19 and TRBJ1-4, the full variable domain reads DGGITQSPKYLFRKEGQNVTLSCEQNLNHDAMYWYRQDPGQGLRLIYYSQIVNDFQKGDIAEGYSVSREKKESFPLTVTSAQKNPTAFYLCASSLPLGRGAVNEKLFFGSGTQLSVL.

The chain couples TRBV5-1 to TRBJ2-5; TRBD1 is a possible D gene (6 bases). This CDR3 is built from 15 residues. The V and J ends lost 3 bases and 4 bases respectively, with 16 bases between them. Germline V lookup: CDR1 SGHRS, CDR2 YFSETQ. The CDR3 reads CASSSATGYPETQYF. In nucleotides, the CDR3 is TGCGCCAGCAGCTCAGCCACAGGGTACCCAGAGACCCAGTACTTC.

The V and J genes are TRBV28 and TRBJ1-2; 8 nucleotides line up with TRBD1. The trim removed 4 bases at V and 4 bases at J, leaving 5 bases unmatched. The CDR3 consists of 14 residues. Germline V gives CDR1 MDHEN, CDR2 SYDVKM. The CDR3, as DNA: TGTGCCAGCAGTTCCCCCGGGACAGGCTATGGCTACACCTTC. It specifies CASSSPGTGYGYTF.

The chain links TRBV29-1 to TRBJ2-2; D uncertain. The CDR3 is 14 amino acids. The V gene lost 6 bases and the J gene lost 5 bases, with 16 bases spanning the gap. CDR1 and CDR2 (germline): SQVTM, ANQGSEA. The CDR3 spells CSVDPGLNTGELFF. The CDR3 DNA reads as TGCAGCGTGGACCCGGGCCTCAATACCGGGGAGCTGTTTTTT.

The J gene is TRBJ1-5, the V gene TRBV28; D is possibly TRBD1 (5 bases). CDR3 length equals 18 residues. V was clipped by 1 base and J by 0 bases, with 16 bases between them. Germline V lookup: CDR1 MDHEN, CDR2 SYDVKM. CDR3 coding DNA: TGTGCCAGCAGTTTATTCGGGGCAGATTTTTATAGCAATCAGCCCCAGCATTTT. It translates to CASSLFGADFYSNQPQHF.

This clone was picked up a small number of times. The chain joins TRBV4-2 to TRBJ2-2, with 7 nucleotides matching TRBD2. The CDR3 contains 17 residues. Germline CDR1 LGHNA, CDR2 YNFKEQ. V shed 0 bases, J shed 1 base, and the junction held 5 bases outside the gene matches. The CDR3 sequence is CASSQDRGDLNTGELFF. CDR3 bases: TGTGCCAGCAGCCAAGATCGGGGGGACCTGAACACCGGGGAGCTGTTTTTT.

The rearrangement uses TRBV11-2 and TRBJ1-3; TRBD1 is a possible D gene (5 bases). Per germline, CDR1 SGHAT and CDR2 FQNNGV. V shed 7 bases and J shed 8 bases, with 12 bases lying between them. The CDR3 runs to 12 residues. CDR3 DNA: TGTGCCAGCACCTCGGGGGGGGACACCATATATTTT. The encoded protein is CASTSGGDTIYF. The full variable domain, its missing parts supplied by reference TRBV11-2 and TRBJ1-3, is EAGVAQSPRYKIIEKRQSVAFWCNPISGHATLYWYQQILGQGPKLLIQFQNNGVVDDSQLPKDRFSAERLKGVDSTLKIQPAKLEDSAVYLCASTSGGDTIYFGEGSWLTVV.

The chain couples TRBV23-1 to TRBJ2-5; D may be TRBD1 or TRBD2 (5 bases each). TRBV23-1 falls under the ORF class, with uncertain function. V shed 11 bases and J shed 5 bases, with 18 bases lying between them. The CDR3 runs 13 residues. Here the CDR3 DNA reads TGCGCCCCCCTCGAGGGGCGTGAGGAGACCCAGTACTTC. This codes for CAPLEGREETQYF.

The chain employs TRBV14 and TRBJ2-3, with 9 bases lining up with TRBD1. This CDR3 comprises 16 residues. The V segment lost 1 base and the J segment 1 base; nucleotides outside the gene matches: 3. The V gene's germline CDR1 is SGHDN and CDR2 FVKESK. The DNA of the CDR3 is TGTGCCAGCAGCCAAGGGCGGGACAGGGGCACAGATACGCAGTATTTT. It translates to CASSQGRDRGTDTQYF.

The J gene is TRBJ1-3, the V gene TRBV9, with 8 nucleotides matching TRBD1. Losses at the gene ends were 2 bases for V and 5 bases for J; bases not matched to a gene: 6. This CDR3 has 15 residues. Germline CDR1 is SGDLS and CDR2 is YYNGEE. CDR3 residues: CASSVGRGPRNTIYF. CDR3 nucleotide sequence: TGTGCCAGCAGCGTGGGCAGGGGGCCGAGAAACACCATATATTTT.

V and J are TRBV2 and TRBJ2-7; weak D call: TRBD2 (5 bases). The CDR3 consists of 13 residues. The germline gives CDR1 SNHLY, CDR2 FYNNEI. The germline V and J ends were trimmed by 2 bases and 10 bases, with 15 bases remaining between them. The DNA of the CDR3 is TGTGCCAGCAGTGAAATTGTCGGGGTGTACCAGTACTTC. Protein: CASSEIVGVYQYF.

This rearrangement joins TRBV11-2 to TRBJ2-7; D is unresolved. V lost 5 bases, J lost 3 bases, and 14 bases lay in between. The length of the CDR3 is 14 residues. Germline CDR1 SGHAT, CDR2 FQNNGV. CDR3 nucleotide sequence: TGTGCCAGCAGCCTAAATACCATGTACTACGAGCAGTACTTC. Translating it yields CASSLNTMYYEQYF.

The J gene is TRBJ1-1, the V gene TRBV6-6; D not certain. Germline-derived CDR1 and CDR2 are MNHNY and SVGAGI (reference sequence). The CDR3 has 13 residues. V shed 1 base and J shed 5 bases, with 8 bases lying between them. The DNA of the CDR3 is TGTGCCAGCAGTTACTACTCCGGGACTGAAGCTTTCTTT. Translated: CASSYYSGTEAFF.

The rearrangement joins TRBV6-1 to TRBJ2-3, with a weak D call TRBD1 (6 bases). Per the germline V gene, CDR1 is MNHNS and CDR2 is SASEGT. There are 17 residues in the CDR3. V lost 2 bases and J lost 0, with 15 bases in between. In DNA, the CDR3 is TGTGCCAGCAGTGAATTCCTCGGACAGCTAAGCACAGATACGCAGTATTTT. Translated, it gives CASSEFLGQLSTDTQYF.

This CDR3 reads CASSSTTGGTEAFF. As DNA, the CDR3 is TGTGCCAGCAGCTCCACGACAGGGGGCACTGAAGCTTTCTTT. This chain links TRBV9 with TRBJ1-1, with 9 positions matching TRBD1. CDR1 and CDR2 (germline): SGDLS, YYNGEE. The V and J ends lost 4 bases and 4 bases, in that order; junction bases with no gene match: 5. CDR3 length: 14 residues. The whole variable domain, filled in from reference TRBV9 and TRBJ1-1, reads DSGVTQTPKHLITATGQRVTLRCSPRSGDLSVYWYQQSLDQGLQFLIQYYNGEERAKGNILERFSAQQFPDLHSELNLSSLELGDSALYFCASSSTTGGTEAFFGQGTRLTVV.

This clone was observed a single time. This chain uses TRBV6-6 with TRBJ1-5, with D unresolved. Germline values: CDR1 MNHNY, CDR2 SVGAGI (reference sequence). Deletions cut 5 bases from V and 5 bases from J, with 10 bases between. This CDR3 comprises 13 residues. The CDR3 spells CASSRPADQPQHF. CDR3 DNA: TGTGCCAGCAGTCGGCCAGCTGATCAGCCCCAGCATTTT.